This entry lists 3 T cell receptor delta chains sequenced from one sample in a study of Vδ1+ human thymocytes. Study findings and constraints: Thymic TRG and TRD repertoires appeared highly polyclonal.

The template was reverse-transcribed extracted RNA. Pooled V-gene forward primers with one constant-region reverse primer generated the CDR3 amplicons by multiplex PCR. TCRdb fed the multiplex PCR reads to CATT. The sample carries some 55,000 delta-chain clones, about 16% recorded once. Their target antigens are unknown. Material for sequencing was Vdelta1+ gamma-delta thymocytes from the thymus. Subset noted: FACS-sorted CD3+ TCRalphabeta- TCRVdelta1+ TCRVdelta2- thymocytes. Every receptor here comes from a boy under two years old who had congenital heart surgery.

The V and J genes are TRDV1 and TRDJ1; TRDD3 aligns across 7 bases. The CDR3 covers 24 residues. J was trimmed by 2 bases and V by 0 bases; bases with no gene match: 30. CDR1 and CDR2 (germline): TSWWSYY, QGS. In DNA form, the CDR3 reads TGTGCTCTTGGGGAACTCCTTAAGTTTCCCCCGCTCGTCAGCTACTGGGGCCCTACCGATAAACTCATCTTT. It translates to CALGELLKFPPLVSYWGPTDKLIF.

V gene TRDV1 combines with J gene TRDJ1, with 7 nucleotides matching TRDD2. The CDR3 consists of 19 residues. Germline-derived CDR1 and CDR2 are TSWWSYY and QGS. Losses at the gene ends were 3 bases for V and 2 bases for J; bases not matched to a gene: 18. CDR3 amino acids: CALGESTVPTRTGTDKLIF. In nucleotides, the CDR3 is TGTGCTCTTGGGGAGTCCACCGTTCCTACCCGTACTGGTACCGATAAACTCATCTTT.

This clone has at least ten counts. This chain joins TRDV2 and TRDJ1; 13 positions agree with TRDD3. Trimming removed 0 bases from V and 9 bases from J; junction bases left unmatched: 9. The CDR3 sequence is 16 residues long. CDR1 is GEAIGNYY and CDR2 is EKD in the germline V gene. This CDR3 is CACDTGLLGDTRELIF. CDR3 nucleotides: TGTGCCTGTGACACCGGTTTACTGGGGGATACGCGCGAACTCATCTTT.